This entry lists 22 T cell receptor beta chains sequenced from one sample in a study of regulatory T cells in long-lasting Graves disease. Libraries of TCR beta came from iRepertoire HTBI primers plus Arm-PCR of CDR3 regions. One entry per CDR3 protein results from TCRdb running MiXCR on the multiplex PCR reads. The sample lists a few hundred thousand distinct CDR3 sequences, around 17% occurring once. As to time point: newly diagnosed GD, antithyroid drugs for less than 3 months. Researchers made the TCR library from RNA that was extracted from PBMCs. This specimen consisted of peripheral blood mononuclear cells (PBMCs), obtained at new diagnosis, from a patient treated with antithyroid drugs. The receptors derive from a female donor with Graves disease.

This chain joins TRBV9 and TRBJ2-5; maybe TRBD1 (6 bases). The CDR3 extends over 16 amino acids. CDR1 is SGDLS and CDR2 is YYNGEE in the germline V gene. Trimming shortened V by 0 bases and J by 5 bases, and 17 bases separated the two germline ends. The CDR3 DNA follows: TGTGCCAGCAGCGTAGAGGGGGTTTTCGGTAGCGAGACCCAGTACTTC. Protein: CASSVEGVFGSETQYF.

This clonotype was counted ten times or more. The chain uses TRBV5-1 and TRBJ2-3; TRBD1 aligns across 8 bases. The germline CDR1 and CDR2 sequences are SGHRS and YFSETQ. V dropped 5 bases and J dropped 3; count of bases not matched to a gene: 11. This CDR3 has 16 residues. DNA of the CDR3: TGCGCCAGCAGATTCCGACCAAGACAGGGGACAGATACGCAGTATTTT. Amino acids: CASRFRPRQGTDTQYF.

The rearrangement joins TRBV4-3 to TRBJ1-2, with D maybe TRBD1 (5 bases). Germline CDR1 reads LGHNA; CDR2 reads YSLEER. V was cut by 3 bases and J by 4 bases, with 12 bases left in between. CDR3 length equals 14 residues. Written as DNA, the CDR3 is TGCGCCAGCAGCCAGCCAGGGTCCCGCTATGGCTACACCTTC. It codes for CASSQPGSRYGYTF.

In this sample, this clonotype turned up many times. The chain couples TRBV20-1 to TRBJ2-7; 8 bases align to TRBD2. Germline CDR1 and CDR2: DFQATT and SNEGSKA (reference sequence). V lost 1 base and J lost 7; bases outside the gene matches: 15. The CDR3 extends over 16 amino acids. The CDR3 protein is CSARALPDAGGEEQYF. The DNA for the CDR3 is TGCAGTGCTAGAGCTCTCCCGGACGCGGGGGGTGAAGAGCAGTACTTC.

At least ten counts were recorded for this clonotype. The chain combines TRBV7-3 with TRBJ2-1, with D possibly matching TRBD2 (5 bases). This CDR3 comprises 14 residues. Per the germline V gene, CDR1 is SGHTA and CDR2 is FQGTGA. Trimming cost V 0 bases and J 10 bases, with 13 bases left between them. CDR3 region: CASSLTAASREQFF. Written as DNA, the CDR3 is TGTGCCAGCAGCTTAACTGCGGCTAGCCGAGAGCAGTTCTTC.

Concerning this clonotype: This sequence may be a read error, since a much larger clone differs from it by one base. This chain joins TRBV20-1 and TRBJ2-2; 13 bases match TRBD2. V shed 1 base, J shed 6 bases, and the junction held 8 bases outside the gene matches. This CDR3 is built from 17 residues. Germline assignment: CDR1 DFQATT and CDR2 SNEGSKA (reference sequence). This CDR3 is CSARVTSGRAPAGELFF. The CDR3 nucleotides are TGCAGTGCTAGAGTAACTAGCGGGAGGGCCCCCGCCGGGGAGCTGTTTTTT.

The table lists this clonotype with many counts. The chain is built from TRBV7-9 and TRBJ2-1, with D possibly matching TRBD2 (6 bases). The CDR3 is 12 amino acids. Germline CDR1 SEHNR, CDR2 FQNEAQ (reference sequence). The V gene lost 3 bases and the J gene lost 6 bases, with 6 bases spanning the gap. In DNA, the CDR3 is TGTGCCAGCAGCTTCGGGAGCAATGAGCAGTTCTTC. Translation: CASSFGSNEQFF.

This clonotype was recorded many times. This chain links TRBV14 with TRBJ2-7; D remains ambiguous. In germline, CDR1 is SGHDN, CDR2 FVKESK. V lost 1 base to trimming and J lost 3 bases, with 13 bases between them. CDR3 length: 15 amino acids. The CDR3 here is CASSQVGGINYEQYF. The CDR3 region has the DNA TGTGCCAGCAGCCAAGTGGGCGGCATAAACTACGAGCAGTACTTC.

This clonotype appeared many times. In DNA, the CDR3 is TGTGCCAGCAGTTTATTGGAGGGGGCGAACAATGAGCAGTTCTTC. Its protein is CASSLLEGANNEQFF. V is TRBV28 and J is TRBJ2-1; possible D gene TRBD1, 7 bases. The CDR3 spans 15 residues. Germline loops: CDR1 MDHEN, CDR2 SYDVKM. V was pared by 1 base and J by 5 bases, with 12 bases between.

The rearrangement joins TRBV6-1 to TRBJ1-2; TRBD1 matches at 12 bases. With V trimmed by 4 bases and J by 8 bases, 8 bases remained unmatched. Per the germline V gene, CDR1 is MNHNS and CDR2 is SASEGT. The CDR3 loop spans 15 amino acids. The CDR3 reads CASSAGTGGGVGYTF. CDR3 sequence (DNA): TGTGCCAGCAGTGCCGGGACAGGGGGCGGAGTGGGCTACACCTTC.

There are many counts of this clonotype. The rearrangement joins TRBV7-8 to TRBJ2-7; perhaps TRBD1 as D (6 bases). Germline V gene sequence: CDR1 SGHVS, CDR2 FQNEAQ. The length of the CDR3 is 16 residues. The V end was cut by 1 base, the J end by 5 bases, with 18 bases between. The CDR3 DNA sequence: TGTGCCAGCAGCTTAGTTTTGCAGGGACACTTGGACGAGCAGTACTTC. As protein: CASSLVLQGHLDEQYF.

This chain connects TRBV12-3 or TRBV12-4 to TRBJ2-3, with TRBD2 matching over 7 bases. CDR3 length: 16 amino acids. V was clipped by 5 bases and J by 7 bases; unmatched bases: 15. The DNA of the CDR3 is TGTGCCAGCAGTCCCCTTTTCAGCGGGATACGAAATACGCAGTATTTT. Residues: CASSPLFSGIRNTQYF.

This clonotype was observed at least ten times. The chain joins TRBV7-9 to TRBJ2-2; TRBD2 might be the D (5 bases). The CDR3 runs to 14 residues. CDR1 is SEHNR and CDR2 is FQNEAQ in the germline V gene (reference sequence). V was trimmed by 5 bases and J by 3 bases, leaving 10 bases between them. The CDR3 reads CASSARVHTGELFF. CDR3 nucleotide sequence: TGTGCCAGCAGCGCGAGGGTGCACACCGGGGAGCTGTTTTTT.

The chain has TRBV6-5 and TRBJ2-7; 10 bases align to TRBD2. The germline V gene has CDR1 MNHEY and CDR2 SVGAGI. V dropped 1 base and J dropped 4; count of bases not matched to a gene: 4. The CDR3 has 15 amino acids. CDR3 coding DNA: TGTGCCAGCAGTTACTACTCTAGCGGGAGATACGAGCAGTACTTC. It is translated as CASSYYSSGRYEQYF.

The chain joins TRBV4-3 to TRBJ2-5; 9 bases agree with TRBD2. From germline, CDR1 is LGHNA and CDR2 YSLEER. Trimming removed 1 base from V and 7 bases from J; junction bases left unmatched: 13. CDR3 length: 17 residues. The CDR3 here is CASSQGSGLAGIGTQYF. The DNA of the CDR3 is TGCGCCAGCAGCCAAGGCTCGGGGCTAGCGGGAATTGGGACCCAGTACTTC.

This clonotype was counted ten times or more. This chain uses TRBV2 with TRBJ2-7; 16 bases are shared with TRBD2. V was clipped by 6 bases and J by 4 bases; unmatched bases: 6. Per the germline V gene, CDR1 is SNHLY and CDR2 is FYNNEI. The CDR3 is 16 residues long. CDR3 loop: CASRGTSGRAGYEQYF. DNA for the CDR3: TGTGCCAGCAGGGGGACTAGCGGGAGGGCCGGGTACGAGCAGTACTTC. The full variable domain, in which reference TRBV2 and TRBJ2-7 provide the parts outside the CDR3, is EPEVTQTPSHQVTQMGQEVILRCVPISNHLYFYWYRQILGQKVEFLVSFYNNEISEKSEIFDDQFSVERPDGSNFTLKIRSTKLEDSAMYFCASRGTSGRAGYEQYFGPGTRLTVT.

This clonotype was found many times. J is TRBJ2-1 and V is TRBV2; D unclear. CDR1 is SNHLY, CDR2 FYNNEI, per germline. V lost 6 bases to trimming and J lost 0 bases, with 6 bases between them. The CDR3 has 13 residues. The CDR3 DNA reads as TGTGCCAGCAGGGTTAGCTCCTACAATGAGCAGTTCTTC. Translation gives CASRVSSYNEQFF.

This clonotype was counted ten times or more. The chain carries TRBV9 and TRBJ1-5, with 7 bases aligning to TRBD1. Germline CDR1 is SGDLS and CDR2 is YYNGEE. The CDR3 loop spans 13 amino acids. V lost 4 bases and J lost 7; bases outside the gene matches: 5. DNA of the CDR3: TGTGCCAGCAGCCCCCAGGGGGGACAGCCCCAGCATTTT. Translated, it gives CASSPQGGQPQHF.

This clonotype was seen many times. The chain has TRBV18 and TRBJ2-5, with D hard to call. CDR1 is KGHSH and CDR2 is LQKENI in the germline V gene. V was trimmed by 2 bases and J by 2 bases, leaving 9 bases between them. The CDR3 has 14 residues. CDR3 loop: CASSPISRQETQYF. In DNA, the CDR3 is TGTGCCAGCTCACCAATCTCCAGACAAGAGACCCAGTACTTC.

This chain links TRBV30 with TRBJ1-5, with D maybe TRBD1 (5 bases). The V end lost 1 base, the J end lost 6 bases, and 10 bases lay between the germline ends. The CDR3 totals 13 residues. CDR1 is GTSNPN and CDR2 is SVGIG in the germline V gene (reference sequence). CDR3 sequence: CAWSGGTRQPQHF. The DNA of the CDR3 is TGTGCCTGGAGTGGGGGGACCCGTCAGCCCCAGCATTTT.

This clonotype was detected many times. The CDR3 reads CAISGGYEQYF. DNA for the CDR3: TGTGCCATCAGTGGAGGCTACGAGCAGTACTTC. V and J are TRBV10-3 and TRBJ2-7, with D uncertain. The CDR3 loop spans 11 amino acids. V shed 4 bases and J shed 3 bases, with 4 bases lying between them. In germline, CDR1 is ENHRY, CDR2 SYGVKD.

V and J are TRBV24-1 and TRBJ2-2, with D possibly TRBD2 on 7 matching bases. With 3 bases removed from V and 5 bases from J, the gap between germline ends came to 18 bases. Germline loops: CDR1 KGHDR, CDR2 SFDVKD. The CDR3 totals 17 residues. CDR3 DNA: TGTGCCACCAGTGATACTCGGAGGGGGGGCGGAACCGGGGAGCTGTTTTTT. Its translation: CATSDTRRGGGTGELFF.